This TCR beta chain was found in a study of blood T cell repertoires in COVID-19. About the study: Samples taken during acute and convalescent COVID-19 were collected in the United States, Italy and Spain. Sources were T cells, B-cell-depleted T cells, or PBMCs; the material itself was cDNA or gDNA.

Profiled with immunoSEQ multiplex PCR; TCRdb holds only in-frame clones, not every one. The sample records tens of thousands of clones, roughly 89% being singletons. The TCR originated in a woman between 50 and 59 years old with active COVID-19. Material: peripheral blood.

CDR3 bases: TGCGCCAGCAGCTTGAGACAGGCCCAAGAGACCCAGTACTTC. Protein: CASSLRQAQETQYF. V is TRBV5-1 and J is TRBJ2-5, with a weak D call TRBD1 (6 bases). Germline V gene lookup returns CDR1 SGHRS and CDR2 YFSETQ. Trimming left V 1 base short and J 1 base short, with 8 bases between. The length of the CDR3 is 14 residues.